This T cell receptor (beta chain) was captured in a study of cytomegalovirus exposure and HLA in healthy donors. Study-level findings and limits: Most TCR sequences proved rare, with some public TCRs found in many donors. An analysis that was carried out later associated 16,000 or so TCR beta sequences with HLA alleles at 0.05 false discovery rate. The sole available immune exposure information was CMV serostatus.

The PCR used 60 Vbeta and 13 Jbeta primers. Profiled with immunoSEQ multiplex PCR; TCRdb holds only in-frame clones, not every one. The sample lists about 120,000 clones, around four fifths occurring once. The CDR3 sequence is 16 residues long. Trimming shortened V by 0 bases and J by 7 bases, and 14 bases separated the two germline ends. CDR1 SGHRS and CDR2 YFSETQ come from the germline V gene. As regards this clone: The antigen is unknown.

Regarding donors, all were healthy bone marrow donors. The TCR sequence derives from a man between 60 and 75 years old in good health and CMV-seropositive. This chain joins TRBV5-1 and TRBJ1-6, with D hard to call. Sequences were obtained from PBMCs. The CDR3 sequence is CASSLAGSGNNSPLHF. The CDR3, as DNA: TGCGCCAGCAGCTTGGCCGGGTCGGGGAACAATTCACCCCTCCACTTT.